This T cell receptor beta chain was retrieved from a study of beta chain features in type 1 diabetes. On this clone itself: The antigen is unknown.

Overall study findings and caveats: Within the patient group, naive, central memory and Treg TCRB repertoires appeared more similar to each other than within healthy donors. Significant though moderate, a shortening of TCRB CDR3s appeared in all four CD4+ subsets of Type 1 diabetes patients.

Investigators reverse transcribed all isolated RNA, so they sequenced expressed TCRB transcripts. The table came from immunoSEQ multiplex PCR; TCRdb's copy has only in-frame clones and leaves some out. This repertoire shows 200,000 to 300,000 clones, 13% to 15% found once; its top ten account for around 0.026%. CDR3 length: 15 residues. Trimming removed 0 bases from V and 8 bases from J; junction bases left unmatched: 8. Per the germline V gene, CDR1 is SGDLS and CDR2 is YYNGEE. The chain employs TRBV9 and TRBJ2-1; 7 bases are a match to TRBD2. This TCR came from a woman aged 40 to 50 in good health. The sequenced material came from naive CD4+ T cells from blood. The CDR3 loop is CASSVGSFGGDEQFF. The CDR3 nucleotides are TGTGCCAGCAGCGTAGGCTCTTTTGGGGGGGATGAGCAGTTCTTC.